These T cell receptor beta chains were read from a single sample in a study of OX40 agonist ivuxolimab in advanced cancers. Generated by immunoSEQ multiplex PCR, the TCRdb table keeps only in-frame clones and is missing some. The sample lists under 80,000 clones; approximately 85% were seen once. The material was CD4+ or CD8+ T cells sorted from blood, obtained in a trial of the OX40 agonist ivuxolimab. Receptors were obtained from an adult with an advanced solid tumor such as melanoma, head and neck, liver or kidney cancer. Both conserved end residues are part of each CDR3. Fields, in order: V gene, CDR3 length, D gene, clone size, J gene, CDR3 protein, CDR3 DNA. A D gene is named only where the DNA matches it firmly. For some rows the clone size is stated as once, few or many, or as a class when expanded; others skip it.

v_gene: TRBV6-5
len: 15
d_gene: TRBD1
abundance: NA
j_gene: TRBJ2-2
CDR3aa: CASSRRDRDPGELFF
CDR3nt: TGTGCCAGCAGTAGAAGGGACAGGGACCCCGGGGAGCTGTTTTTT

v_gene: TRBV5-1
len: 13
d_gene: NA
abundance: NA
j_gene: TRBJ2-7
CDR3aa: CASSFPEAYEQYF
CDR3nt: TGCGCCAGCAGCTTCCCGGAAGCCTACGAGCAGTACTTC

v_gene: TRBV19
len: 14
d_gene: TRBD1
abundance: NA
j_gene: TRBJ2-2
CDR3aa: CASSGTGGTGELFF
CDR3nt: TGTGCCAGCTCTGGGACAGGGGGCACCGGGGAGCTGTTTTTT

v_gene: TRBV6-5
len: 14
d_gene: NA
abundance: NA
j_gene: TRBJ2-7
CDR3aa: CASSYSAGAYEQYF
CDR3nt: TGTGCCAGCAGTTACTCTGCAGGGGCCTACGAGCAGTACTTC

v_gene: TRBV19
len: 15
d_gene: TRBD1
abundance: NA
j_gene: TRBJ1-6
CDR3aa: CASTLKDRGLSPLHF
CDR3nt: TGTGCCAGTACCCTGAAGGACAGGGGTTTATCACCCCTCCACTTT

v_gene: TRBV4-1
len: 13
d_gene: NA
abundance: NA
j_gene: TRBJ2-3
CDR3aa: CASSQRTTDTQYF
CDR3nt: TGCGCCAGCAGCCAGAGGACCACAGATACGCAGTATTTT

v_gene: TRBV27
len: 15
d_gene: NA
abundance: NA
j_gene: TRBJ2-1
CDR3aa: CASRGGNFLYNEQFF
CDR3nt: TGTGCCAGCAGAGGTGGCAATTTTTTATACAATGAGCAGTTCTTC

v_gene: TRBV5-6
len: 17
d_gene: TRBD1
abundance: NA
j_gene: TRBJ1-1
CDR3aa: CASSWPGNRGRNTEAFF
CDR3nt: TGTGCCAGCAGCTGGCCCGGGAACAGGGGGCGGAATACTGAAGCTTTCTTT

v_gene: TRBV6-6
len: 13
d_gene: TRBD1
abundance: NA
j_gene: TRBJ1-1
CDR3aa: CASIDRGNTEAFF
CDR3nt: TGTGCCAGCATTGACAGGGGGAACACTGAAGCTTTCTTT

v_gene: TRBV7-9
len: 13
d_gene: TRBD1
abundance: NA
j_gene: TRBJ2-5
CDR3aa: CASSRQGGETQYF
CDR3nt: TGTGCCAGCAGCCGACAGGGCGGAGAGACCCAGTACTTC

v_gene: TRBV19
len: 13
d_gene: NA
abundance: NA
j_gene: TRBJ1-2
CDR3aa: CASSIGRERGYTF
CDR3nt: TGTGCCAGTAGTATAGGCAGGGAACGAGGCTACACCTTC

v_gene: TRBV28
len: 16
d_gene: TRBD1
abundance: NA
j_gene: TRBJ2-5
CDR3aa: CASSLPGQGYQETQYF
CDR3nt: TGTGCCAGCAGTTTACCAGGACAGGGGTACCAAGAGACCCAGTACTTC

v_gene: TRBV5-1
len: 16
d_gene: TRBD1
abundance: NA
j_gene: TRBJ2-7
CDR3aa: CASRSTGTGRAYEQYF
CDR3nt: TGCGCCAGCAGATCCACCGGGACAGGGAGGGCCTACGAGCAGTACTTC

v_gene: TRBV7-3
len: 15
d_gene: TRBD2
abundance: NA
j_gene: TRBJ2-1
CDR3aa: CASSLGTRPYNEQFF
CDR3nt: TGTGCCAGCAGCTTGGGGACTAGGCCCTACAATGAGCAGTTCTTC

v_gene: TRBV19
len: 18
d_gene: TRBD1
abundance: NA
j_gene: TRBJ1-4
CDR3aa: CASSIKEGGDRGYEKLFF
CDR3nt: TGTGCCAGTAGTATTAAAGAGGGGGGAGACAGGGGTTACGAAAAACTGTTTTTT

v_gene: TRBV21-1
len: 10
d_gene: NA
abundance: NA
j_gene: TRBJ2-7
CDR3aa: CASKRKEQYF
CDR3nt: TGTGCCAGCAAAAGGAAAGAGCAGTACTTC

v_gene: TRBV7-9
len: 17
d_gene: TRBD2
abundance: NA
j_gene: TRBJ2-1
CDR3aa: CASSLRSSGIVFYEQFF
CDR3nt: TGTGCCAGCAGCTTACGTTCTAGCGGGATAGTGTTTTATGAGCAGTTCTTC

v_gene: TRBV28
len: 14
d_gene: NA
abundance: NA
j_gene: TRBJ1-6
CDR3aa: CASSRSGTARALHF
CDR3nt: TGTGCCAGCAGTCGTTCCGGGACCGCCCGTGCCCTCCACTTT

v_gene: TRBV25-1
len: 11
d_gene: NA
abundance: once
j_gene: TRBJ2-1
CDR3aa: CASSLNNEQFF
CDR3nt: TGTGCCAGCAGTCTAAACAATGAGCAGTTCTTC

v_gene: TRBV10-3
len: 13
d_gene: NA
abundance: NA
j_gene: TRBJ2-7
CDR3aa: CAISVRTRYEQYF
CDR3nt: TGTGCCATCAGTGTTCGCACCAGATACGAGCAGTACTTC

v_gene: TRBV9
len: 17
d_gene: TRBD2
abundance: NA
j_gene: TRBJ2-1
CDR3aa: CASSVELGLAGVSEQFF
CDR3nt: TGTGCCAGCAGCGTAGAGCTGGGACTAGCGGGAGTCAGTGAGCAGTTCTTC